The next 25 T cell receptor beta chains were all read from a single sample in a study of blood T cell repertoires in COVID-19. Profiling relied on immunoSEQ multiplex PCR, and the TCRdb table lists in-frame clones only, not all of them. The table includes 90,000 or so clones, roughly 89% detected once. The sample taken for sequencing was peripheral blood. The receptors stem from a woman aged 80 or older with active COVID-19.

The chain has TRBV4-3 and TRBJ2-1; 9 nucleotides agree with TRBD2. The CDR3 totals 15 residues. The V and J ends lost 3 bases and 6 bases, in that order; junction bases with no gene match: 6. Germline CDR1 is LGHNA and CDR2 is YSLEER. CDR3 sequence (DNA): TGCGCCAGCAGCCAGAGGCTAGCGGGAAGCAATGAGCAGTTCTTC. Translation gives CASSQRLAGSNEQFF.

Here the CDR3 reads CASSVLNSGRTDTQYF. CDR3 DNA: TGTGCCAGCAGTGTACTGAATAGCGGGAGGACAGATACGCAGTATTTT. The J gene is TRBJ2-3, the V gene TRBV25-1, with TRBD2 matching over 10 bases. Germline CDR1 is MGHDK and CDR2 is SYGVNS. The CDR3 extends over 16 amino acids. Losses at the gene ends were 4 bases for V and 3 bases for J; bases not matched to a gene: 7.

The chain links TRBV4-3 to TRBJ2-2, with D perhaps TRBD2 (5 bases). Germline lookup yields CDR1 LGHNA and CDR2 YSLEER. V lost 4 bases and J 9 bases, leaving 12 bases between the germline ends. This CDR3 spans 13 amino acids. CDR3 DNA sequence: TGCGCCAGCAGCCCCCGGGGTGGTTGGGAGCTGTTTTTT. Protein: CASSPRGGWELFF.

The genes are TRBV6-2 or TRBV6-3 and TRBJ2-7; no firm D call. The CDR3 loop spans 12 amino acids. The V end was cut by 5 bases, the J end by 0 bases, with 5 bases between. Germline values: CDR1 MNHEY, CDR2 SVGEGT. The CDR3 DNA follows: TGTGCCAGCAGTGCGAACTCCTACGAGCAGTACTTC. Encoded protein: CASSANSYEQYF.

The V gene is TRBV5-4, the J gene TRBJ2-4, with D maybe TRBD2 (7 bases). Germline-derived CDR1 and CDR2 are SGHNT and YYREEE (reference sequence). The V and J ends lost 2 bases and 6 bases respectively, with 15 bases between them. CDR3 length: 15 residues. The CDR3 loop reads CASSLGGEGGNIQYF. The CDR3 DNA reads as TGTGCCAGCAGCTTAGGTGGGGAGGGGGGAAACATTCAGTACTTC.

The chain is built from TRBV10-1 and TRBJ2-2; 8 positions match TRBD2. Germline V gene data show CDR1 as WNHNN and CDR2 as SYGVQD (reference sequence). Unmatched junction bases numbered 13, after V lost 8 bases and J lost 5 bases. This CDR3 is built from 16 residues. CDR3 residues: CASSFSGSSGTGELFF. CDR3 bases: TGCGCCAGCTCATTCAGCGGGAGTAGCGGGACCGGGGAGCTGTTTTTT.

As regards this clone: At one of its ends the junction is not consistent with the germline gene, which may arise from a read error. This sequence joins TRBV7-9 and TRBJ2-2, with TRBD1 identical over 8 bases. Germline V gene lookup returns CDR1 SEHNR and CDR2 FQNEAQ (reference sequence). The CDR3 is 15 amino acids. For the CDR3, the DNA is TGTGCCAGCAGCCGCCAGGGGGCGAAAACCGGGGAGCTGTTTTTT. Its translation: CASSRQGAKTGELFF. The entire variable domain, with the rest obtained from reference TRBV7-9 and TRBJ2-2, is as follows: DTGVSQNPRHKITKRGQNVTFRCDPISEHNRLYWYRQTLGQGPEFLTYFQNEAQLEKSRLLSDRFSAERPKGSFSTLEIQRTEQGDSAMYLCASSRQGAKTGELFFGEGSRLTVL.

The V and J genes are TRBV7-2 and TRBJ2-1; no clear D gene. The V and J ends lost 5 bases and 4 bases respectively, with 15 bases between them. The CDR3 runs 15 residues. The germline V gene has CDR1 SGHTA and CDR2 FQGNSA. DNA for the CDR3: TGTGCCAGCAGCGCCTTTCGCGAGCCTTACAATGAGCAGTTCTTC. Translated: CASSAFREPYNEQFF.

V is TRBV7-8 and J is TRBJ2-1, with TRBD2 matching 7 bases. V was clipped by 8 bases and J by 2 bases; unmatched bases: 9. This CDR3 has 15 amino acids. Germline V gives CDR1 SGHVS, CDR2 FQNEAQ. CDR3 nucleotides: TGTGCCAGCCTTCTGGACCTAGCGGCCTACAATGAGCAGTTCTTC. Its protein is CASLLDLAAYNEQFF. The entire variable domain, with the rest obtained from reference TRBV7-8 and TRBJ2-1, is as follows: GAGVSQSPRYKVAKRGQDVALRCDPISGHVSLFWYQQALGQGPEFLTYFQNEAQLDKSGLPSDRFFAERPEGSVSTLKIQRTQQEDSAVYLCASLLDLAAYNEQFFGPGTRLTVL.

DNA of the CDR3: TGTGCCACTTCCTACGGTCCCTCCTACGAGCAGTACTTC. It is translated as CATSYGPSYEQYF. V is TRBV27 and J is TRBJ2-7; the D is unclear. CDR1 and CDR2 (germline): MNHEY, SMNVEV (reference sequence). V gave up 10 bases and J gave up 0 bases, with 13 bases separating them. This CDR3 region has 13 residues.

This rearrangement joins TRBV5-1 to TRBJ2-1; D gene uncertain. This CDR3 region has 13 residues. Germline-derived CDR1 and CDR2 are SGHRS and YFSETQ. Trimming took off 2 bases at V and 3 bases at J, with 6 bases between the two ends. CDR3 coding DNA: TGCGCCAGCAGCTTCAGGAACTACAATGAGCAGTTCTTC. Translation: CASSFRNYNEQFF.

The V and J genes are TRBV6-5 and TRBJ2-7; a possible D gene is TRBD1 (5 bases). Germline V gene data show CDR1 as MNHEY and CDR2 as SVGAGI. This CDR3 is 14 amino acids long. Trimming pared 5 bases from V and 2 bases from J, leaving 13 bases between. CDR3 sequence reads: CASSRQSVTYEQYF. The DNA of the CDR3 is TGTGCCAGCAGTAGACAGAGTGTTACCTACGAGCAGTACTTC.

The chain recombines TRBV7-8 with TRBJ2-1; TRBD2 aligns across 10 bases. This CDR3 contains 14 residues. Germline V gene lookup returns CDR1 SGHVS and CDR2 FQNEAQ. V trimming: 8 bases; J trimming: 8 bases; junction bases outside the gene matches: 9. Written as DNA, the CDR3 is TGTGCCAGCTTCAGCGGGAGGGCCAGGGATGAGCAGTTCTTC. Its translation is CASFSGRARDEQFF.

The V call is TRBV3-1 (or the pseudogene TRBV3-2), the J call TRBJ2-1; perhaps TRBD1 as D (5 bases). The CDR3 runs to 13 residues. The germline V and J ends were trimmed by 0 bases and 12 bases, with 12 bases remaining between them. CDR1 and CDR2 from the germline V gene are LGHDT and YNNKEL (reference sequence). The CDR3 nucleotides are TGTGCCAGCAGCCAAGATGTGTCCCAGGGGCAGTTCTTC. Its protein product is CASSQDVSQGQFF.

The V gene is TRBV12-5, the J gene TRBJ2-1; TRBD2 agrees at 12 bases. This CDR3 has 13 amino acids. Looked up from germline, CDR1 is LGHNT and CDR2 is FRNRAP. The J segment lost 16 bases and the V segment lost 2 bases, leaving 6 bases of the junction unmatched. This chain's CDR3 is CASGLTSGGPNFF. CDR3 in DNA: TGTGCTAGTGGTTTGACTAGCGGGGGGCCGAATTTCTTC.

V usage is TRBV18 and J usage is TRBJ2-7, with TRBD1 matching over 9 bases. The CDR3 has 12 amino acids. Trimming at V came to 3 bases and at J to 8 bases, leaving 2 bases not matched to a gene. Looked up from germline, CDR1 is KGHSH and CDR2 is LQKENI. The CDR3 nucleotides are TGTGCCAGCTCACCTGACAGGGGGAAGCAGTACTTC. Its translation is CASSPDRGKQYF.

V gene TRBV19 combines with J gene TRBJ1-4; 8 bases are a match to TRBD1. V lost 7 bases, J lost 6 bases, and 7 bases stayed unmatched. Per the germline V gene, CDR1 is LNHDA and CDR2 is SQIVND (reference sequence). This CDR3 is 14 amino acids long. CDR3 DNA: TGTGCCAGTACCACGGACAGGGACGATGAAAAACTGTTTTTT. Translated: CASTTDRDDEKLFF. The full variable domain, rest sourced from reference TRBV19 and TRBJ1-4, is DGGITQSPKYLFRKEGQNVTLSCEQNLNHDAMYWYRQDPGQGLRLIYYSQIVNDFQKGDIAEGYSVSREKKESFPLTVTSAQKNPTAFYLCASTTDRDDEKLFFGSGTQLSVL.

The rearrangement uses TRBV19 and TRBJ2-7; 8 nucleotides line up with TRBD2. This CDR3 is 14 amino acids long. V was pared by 1 base and J by 3 bases, with 2 bases of the junction left unmatched. Germline V CDR1 and CDR2: LNHDA, SQIVND (reference sequence). The CDR3 sequence: CASSIASGGYEQYF. The CDR3 bases are TGTGCCAGTAGTATAGCGAGCGGGGGCTACGAGCAGTACTTC.

This clone appeared a single time. The DNA of the CDR3 is TGTGCCAGCAGCCAATATTCTAGCGGGAGGCCTGAGCAGTTCTTC. It encodes CASSQYSSGRPEQFF. J is TRBJ2-1 and V is TRBV4-2, with 11 bases identical to TRBD2. The CDR3 covers 15 residues. Trimming cost V 2 bases and J 9 bases; bases outside gene matches: 6. Germline V CDR1 and CDR2: LGHNA, YNFKEQ.

The V gene is TRBV5-1, the J gene TRBJ1-3; the D gene is possibly TRBD1 (5 bases). V shed 1 base and J shed 8 bases, with 13 bases lying between them. CDR1 SGHRS and CDR2 YFSETQ come from the germline V gene. CDR3 size: 14 residues. CDR3 DNA: TGCGCCAGCAGCTTGAGTAGCGCGGGGGACACCATATATTTT. Amino acid sequence: CASSLSSAGDTIYF.

Points on this clone: Other nucleotide sequences in the sample specify the same CDR3. The chain carries TRBV30 and TRBJ1-5; 9 positions match TRBD1. The length of the CDR3 is 14 residues. The germline gives CDR1 GTSNPN, CDR2 SVGIG (reference sequence). The V segment lost 3 bases and the J segment 4 bases; nucleotides outside the gene matches: 4. The CDR3 sequence: CAWSGTGLNQPQHF. Here the CDR3 DNA reads TGTGCCTGGAGCGGGACAGGGCTTAATCAGCCCCAGCATTTT.

This clone was found once. The chain links TRBV27 to TRBJ2-7; TRBD2 matches at 9 bases. In germline, CDR1 is MNHEY, CDR2 SMNVEV (reference sequence). J lost 0 bases, V lost 5 bases, and 8 bases had no gene match. The CDR3 loop spans 16 amino acids. The CDR3 loop is CASSDLTSGPSYEQYF. CDR3 in DNA: TGTGCCAGCAGTGACTTGACTAGCGGACCCTCCTACGAGCAGTACTTC.

The CDR3 region is CASSLVGSSYNEQFF. CDR3 coding DNA: TGTGCCAGCAGCTTAGTGGGGAGCTCCTACAATGAGCAGTTCTTC. The chain joins TRBV11-3 to TRBJ2-1; possibly TRBD2 for D (5 bases). The length of the CDR3 is 15 residues. CDR1 and CDR2 from the germline V gene are SGHNT and YENEEA. Trimming cost V 1 base and J 0 bases, with 7 bases left between them.

V usage is TRBV7-8 and J usage is TRBJ2-1; D possibly corresponds to TRBD2 (5 bases). Trimming took off 2 bases at V and 1 base at J, with 9 bases between the two ends. Germline V CDR1 and CDR2: SGHVS, FQNEAQ. The CDR3 extends over 15 amino acids. CDR3 protein: CASSLTRDSYNEQFF. CDR3 DNA sequence: TGTGCCAGCAGCTTAACCCGGGATTCCTACAATGAGCAGTTCTTC.

This chain links TRBV2 with TRBJ1-4; 7 nucleotides align to TRBD1. CDR1 and CDR2 from the germline V gene are SNHLY and FYNNEI. The J segment lost 8 bases and the V segment lost 1 base, leaving 4 bases of the junction unmatched. The CDR3 spans 14 residues. CDR3 bases: TGTGCCAGCAGTGAAGAGACAGGGCGGGAAAAACTGTTTTTT. Its protein is CASSEETGREKLFF.